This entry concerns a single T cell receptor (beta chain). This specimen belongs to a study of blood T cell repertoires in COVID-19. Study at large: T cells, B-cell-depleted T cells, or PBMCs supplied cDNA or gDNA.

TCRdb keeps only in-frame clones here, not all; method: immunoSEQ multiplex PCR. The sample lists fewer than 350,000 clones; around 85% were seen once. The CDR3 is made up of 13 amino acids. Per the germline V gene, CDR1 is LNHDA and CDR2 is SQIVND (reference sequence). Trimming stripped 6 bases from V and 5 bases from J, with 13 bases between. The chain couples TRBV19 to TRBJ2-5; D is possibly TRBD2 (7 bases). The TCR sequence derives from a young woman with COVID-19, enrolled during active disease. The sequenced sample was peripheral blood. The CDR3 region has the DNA TGTGCCAGTAGACAGGGAGGGTCGGAGACCCAGTACTTC. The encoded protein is CASRQGGSETQYF.